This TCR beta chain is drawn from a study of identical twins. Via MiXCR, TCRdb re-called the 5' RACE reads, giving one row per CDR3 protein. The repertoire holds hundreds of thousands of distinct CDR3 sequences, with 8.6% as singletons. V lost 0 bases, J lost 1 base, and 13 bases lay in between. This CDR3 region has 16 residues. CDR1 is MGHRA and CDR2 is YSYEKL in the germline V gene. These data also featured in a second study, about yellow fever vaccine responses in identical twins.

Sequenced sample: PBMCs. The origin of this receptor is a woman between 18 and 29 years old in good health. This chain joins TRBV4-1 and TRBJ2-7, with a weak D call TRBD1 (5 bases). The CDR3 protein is CASSQDQGYESYEQYF. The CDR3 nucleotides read TGCGCCAGCAGCCAAGACCAGGGTTACGAGTCCTACGAGCAGTACTTC.